This T cell receptor (beta chain) was recorded in a study of CD8+ T cells in alopecia areata. cDNA prepared by RNA extraction and subsequent reverse transcription served as the template for sequencing. Repertoires were generated with immunoSEQ multiplex PCR, while TCRdb's copy carries only in-frame clones and drops some. The sample includes over 200,000 clones, 64% of them seen just once. With V trimmed by 5 bases and J by 11 bases, 14 bases remained unmatched. The germline V gene encodes CDR1 SGHVS and CDR2 FQNEAQ. CDR3 size: 15 residues. Sample treatment: oral pan-JAK inhibitor, 5-10 mg twice daily.

The receptor comes from a human donor with alopecia areata. Here the sequenced sample was CD4+ T cells sorted from blood, taken at week 4, from a patient treated with tofacitinib. V and J are TRBV7-8 and TRBJ2-1; TRBD2 matches 8 bases. The CDR3 sequence is CASSRPGLEGEKQFF. The DNA of the CDR3 is TGTGCCAGCAGCCGGCCGGGACTAGAGGGTGAAAAGCAGTTCTTC.